This T cell receptor beta chain was documented in a study of cytomegalovirus exposure and HLA in healthy donors. Though nominally healthy at sampling, donors likely had unrecorded immune exposures. Study conclusions and caveats: The presence/absence work took it that sequencing depth was about the same across donors. Of the V segments, some could not be distinguished, including TRBV6-2 and TRBV6-3, and were excluded. Rare TCR sequences predominated, though certain public TCRs were found in many donors.

The V end lost 6 bases, the J end lost 0 bases, and 10 bases lay between the germline ends. CDR1 is SQVTM and CDR2 is ANQGSEA in the germline V gene. The CDR3 runs to 13 residues. Use of 60 Vbeta and 13 Jbeta primers characterized the PCR. The protocol was immunoSEQ multiplex PCR, while the TCRdb copy is restricted to in-frame clones and leaves out a portion. This sample carries approximately 150,000 clones, roughly 75% of them seen once, and the ten largest clones take more than 4%. This clone appeared a few times. The antigen remains undetermined. This sequence joins TRBV29-1 and TRBJ2-3, with D unclear. The sequence was collected from a male donor in good health and CMV-seronegative. The sample comprised PBMCs. CDR3 DNA sequence: TGCAGCGTCTGGGCCCATAGCACAGATACGCAGTATTTT. It yields the protein CSVWAHSTDTQYF.